One and the same sample provided the 27 T cell receptor beta chains below, sequenced in a study of shared clonotypes between healthy human individuals. The repertoire was sequenced with immunoSEQ multiplex PCR; TCRdb's copy has only in-frame clones and lacks some. The profile shows around 2,000,000 clones, 95% of them singletons. Material for sequencing was naive CD4+ T cells sorted from blood. Indicated subset: CD45RA+ positively selected. The receptors stem from a young man in good health.

The chain employs TRBV25-1 and TRBJ1-2; TRBD1 agrees at 8 bases. Trimming took 3 bases from V and 8 from J; bases not matched to a gene: 5. Germline CDR1 is MGHDK and CDR2 is SYGVNS. CDR3 length: 13 residues. CDR3: CASSDQDREGYTF. The CDR3 region has the DNA TGTGCCAGCAGTGATCAGGACAGGGAAGGCTACACCTTC.

This chain uses TRBV30 with TRBJ2-7; 9 bases line up with TRBD1. This CDR3 has 16 amino acids. The V gene end was trimmed by 3 bases and the J gene end by 5 bases; junction bases not matched to a gene: 14. The germline CDR1 and CDR2 sequences are GTSNPN and SVGIG (reference sequence). The CDR3 bases are TGTGCCTGGAGCCGAGGAAAGACAGGGGGTTTTCACGAGCAGTACTTC. It translates to CAWSRGKTGGFHEQYF.

Here the CDR3 reads CAWSEWDTGELFF. The CDR3 DNA reads TGTGCCTGGAGCGAGTGGGACACCGGGGAGCTGTTTTTT. The chain carries TRBV30 and TRBJ2-2; no clear D. V lost 3 bases and J 3 bases, leaving 8 bases between the germline ends. The CDR3 contains 13 residues. Germline CDR1 reads GTSNPN; CDR2 reads SVGIG (reference sequence).

V and J are TRBV7-9 and TRBJ1-6; tentatively, D is TRBD1 (6 bases). Per the germline V gene, CDR1 is SEHNR and CDR2 is FQNEAQ (reference sequence). The CDR3 is 18 amino acids. V gave up 3 bases and J gave up 6 bases, with 21 bases separating them. This CDR3 reads CASSLFHIRGRGNSPLHF. CDR3 DNA sequence: TGTGCCAGCAGCTTGTTTCATATACGGGGGCGTGGTAATTCACCCCTCCACTTT.

The chain has TRBV28 and TRBJ1-4, with 9 bases lining up with TRBD1. This CDR3 has 17 amino acids. V shed 2 bases, J shed 0 bases, and the junction held 4 bases outside the gene matches. Germline assignment: CDR1 MDHEN and CDR2 SYDVKM. CDR3 in DNA: TGTGCCAGCAGTTTACTGGACAGGGGAACAACTAATGAAAAACTGTTTTTT. Its protein is CASSLLDRGTTNEKLFF.

The chain is built from TRBV6-6 and TRBJ1-5; tentative D call: TRBD1 (6 bases). The germline gives CDR1 MNHNY, CDR2 SVGAGI (reference sequence). This CDR3 spans 16 amino acids. Trimming pared 0 bases from V and 6 bases from J, leaving 15 bases between. CDR3: CASSYSSTGAVQPQHF. DNA for the CDR3: TGTGCCAGCAGTTACTCGAGTACGGGGGCGGTTCAGCCCCAGCATTTT.

This chain uses TRBV2 with TRBJ2-5; 11 nucleotides line up with TRBD2. The V gene's germline CDR1 is SNHLY and CDR2 FYNNEI. V trimming: 5 bases; J trimming: 4 bases; junction bases outside the gene matches: 9. The length of the CDR3 is 16 residues. CDR3 nucleotides: TGTGCCAGCAGTCCAATTAGCGGGGGGGCTGGAGAGACCCAGTACTTC. Protein: CASSPISGGAGETQYF.

Notes on this clone: This specimen includes other DNA sequences encoding the same CDR3. The chain joins TRBV5-1 to TRBJ2-2; D not resolved. Germline CDR1 and CDR2: SGHRS and YFSETQ. V lost 0 bases and J lost 1, with 4 bases in between. This CDR3 comprises 14 residues. The CDR3 DNA reads TGCGCCAGCAGCTTGGCCAGGAACACCGGGGAGCTGTTTTTT. Translated: CASSLARNTGELFF.

The genes are TRBV7-9 and TRBJ2-7; 9 bases are shared with TRBD2. This CDR3 is 14 amino acids long. The V segment lost 3 bases and the J segment 6 bases; nucleotides outside the gene matches: 6. The germline gives CDR1 SEHNR, CDR2 FQNEAQ (reference sequence). CDR3 bases: TGTGCCAGCAGCTTTAGCGGGAGTCTGGGCGAGCAGTACTTC. Protein: CASSFSGSLGEQYF.

This clone was found once. The same CDR3 is also encoded by other DNA sequences in this sample. CDR3 bases: TGCGCCAGCAGCTTTGAAGGCAGAGGCACAGATACGCAGTATTTT. It specifies CASSFEGRGTDTQYF. This sequence joins TRBV5-1 and TRBJ2-3, with D unresolved. The CDR3 is 15 residues long. V lost 2 bases, J lost 1 base, and 11 bases lay in between. Germline-derived CDR1 and CDR2 are SGHRS and YFSETQ.

This chain joins TRBV19 and TRBJ2-3, with 7 bases lining up with TRBD2. The CDR3 length is 15 residues. V lost 10 bases, J lost 0 bases, and 10 bases stayed unmatched. The V gene's germline CDR1 is LNHDA and CDR2 SQIVND (reference sequence). The CDR3, as DNA: TGTGCCACCAATCGACTGGGGGGGAGCACAGATACGCAGTATTTT. Its protein product is CATNRLGGSTDTQYF.

The chain is built from TRBV30 and TRBJ2-5, with 14 bases that match TRBD2. CDR1 is GTSNPN, CDR2 SVGIG, per germline (reference sequence). The J segment lost 3 bases and the V segment lost 4 bases, leaving 13 bases of the junction unmatched. The CDR3 totals 18 residues. CDR3 in DNA: TGTGCCTGGAAAACGATGGGGACTAGCGGGAGCACCAAAGAGACCCAGTACTTC. Translation gives CAWKTMGTSGSTKETQYF.

This clone was recorded once. The gene calls are TRBV5-1 and TRBJ2-3, with 8 bases fitting TRBD2. Per germline, CDR1 SGHRS and CDR2 YFSETQ. With V trimmed by 2 bases and J by 4 bases, 3 bases remained unmatched. There are 14 residues in the CDR3. The CDR3 sequence: CASSFTAGADTQYF. The CDR3 nucleotides are TGCGCCAGCAGCTTTACAGCGGGAGCAGATACGCAGTATTTT.

This clone appeared a single time. A much larger clonotype is one base distant, so this may be a read error. This chain connects TRBV5-4 to TRBJ1-6; no clear D. The CDR3 extends over 14 amino acids. Germline CDR1 is SGHNT and CDR2 is YYREEE (reference sequence). The CDR3 DNA reads as TGTGCCAGCAGCTTGATTGATCTTAATTCACCCCCCCACTTT. Translation: CASSLIDLNSPPHF.

Comments on this clone: The same CDR3 can be traced to other DNA sequences in this sample. The rearrangement links TRBV29-1 to TRBJ1-1; D is uncertain. Trimming left V 4 bases short and J 0 bases short, with 6 bases between. The V gene's germline CDR1 is SQVTM and CDR2 ANQGSEA. CDR3 length: 12 residues. CDR3 sequence (DNA): TGCAGCGTTGGAACGGTGAACACTGAAGCTTTCTTT. Translation gives CSVGTVNTEAFF.

Remarks on this clone: Sequence at one end of the junction differs from germline and may be a read error. The chain joins TRBV29-1 to TRBJ1-1; 8 bases fit TRBD1. Germline V lookup: CDR1 SQVTM, CDR2 ANQGSEA. This CDR3 spans 12 amino acids. CDR3 bases: TGTCGCGCAGGGGGCGCGAACACTGAAGCTTTCTTT. This encodes CRAGGANTEAFF. Based on the CDR3 plus reference TRBV29-1 and TRBJ1-1, the full variable domain is SAVISQKPSRDICQRGTSLTIQCQVDSQVTMMFWYRQQPGQSLTLIATANQGSEATYESGFVIDKFPISRPNLTFSTLTVSNMSPEDSSIYLCRAGGANTEAFFGQGTRLTVV.

V and J are TRBV7-8 and TRBJ2-7; 8 bases are a match to TRBD1. Germline V lookup: CDR1 SGHVS, CDR2 FQNEAQ. The CDR3 covers 13 residues. Trimming cost V 6 bases and J 3 bases; bases outside gene matches: 4. The CDR3: CASSYDRGYEQYF. The CDR3, as DNA: TGTGCCAGCAGTTACGACAGGGGCTACGAGCAGTACTTC.

This sequence joins TRBV10-3 and TRBJ2-7; 8 bases are a match to TRBD1. After removal of 5 bases from V and 7 bases from J, the junction contained 13 bases not matched to a gene. Germline CDR1 is ENHRY and CDR2 is SYGVKD. CDR3 length: 15 residues. CDR3 amino acids: CAISPKVTGESEQYF. The DNA of the CDR3 is TGTGCCATCAGTCCTAAAGTGACAGGGGAAAGTGAGCAGTACTTC.

This clone was recorded once. This chain joins TRBV6-1 and TRBJ1-1; TRBD1 matches 9 bases. V shed 6 bases and J 5 bases; nucleotides not matched to a gene: 7. The CDR3 is 14 residues long. Germline V CDR1 and CDR2: MNHNS, SASEGT. This CDR3 is CASRQGAGWTEAFF. Here the CDR3 DNA reads TGTGCCAGCAGACAGGGGGCCGGGTGGACTGAAGCTTTCTTT.

The chain uses TRBV28 and TRBJ1-5; TRBD1 matches 7 bases. This CDR3 region has 15 residues. Trimming removed 6 bases from V and 3 bases from J; junction bases left unmatched: 8. Looked up from germline, CDR1 is MDHEN and CDR2 is SYDVKM. The CDR3 protein is CASSLRGTDNQPQHF. The CDR3 nucleotides are TGTGCCAGCAGCCTAAGGGGGACAGACAATCAGCCCCAGCATTTT.

CDR3 protein: CASSDAGTGIYEQYF. CDR3 bases: TGTGCCAGCAGTGATGCCGGGACAGGGATCTACGAGCAGTACTTC. The chain uses TRBV25-1 and TRBJ2-7; 9 positions match TRBD1. Germline loops: CDR1 MGHDK, CDR2 SYGVNS. The CDR3 contains 15 residues. Trimming removed 3 bases from V and 3 bases from J; junction bases left unmatched: 6.

This rearrangement joins TRBV28 to TRBJ1-4, with no clear D. V shed 5 bases and J shed 9 bases, with 10 bases lying between them. Germline V gene data show CDR1 as MDHEN and CDR2 as SYDVKM. The CDR3 covers 12 residues. CDR3 nucleotides: TGTGCCAGCAGTCCCTCCCCCCAAAAACTGTTTTTT. Its protein product is CASSPSPQKLFF.

This rearrangement joins TRBV28 to TRBJ1-1; D is possibly TRBD1 (6 bases). The CDR3 spans 15 residues. With 5 bases removed from V and 5 bases from J, the gap between germline ends came to 18 bases. Germline V gene data show CDR1 as MDHEN and CDR2 as SYDVKM. The CDR3 bases are TGTGCCAGCAGTCCCCCAGGGAGGGGGAAAACTGAAGCTTTCTTT. Amino acid sequence: CASSPPGRGKTEAFF. Complete variable domain (other parts from reference TRBV28 and TRBJ1-1): DVKVTQSSRYLVKRTGEKVFLECVQDMDHENMFWYRQDPGLGLRLIYFSYDVKMKEKGDIPEGYSVSREKKERFSLILESASTNQTSMYLCASSPPGRGKTEAFFGQGTRLTVV.

This sequence joins TRBV5-1 and TRBJ2-7; D is undetermined. In germline, CDR1 is SGHRS, CDR2 YFSETQ. V was trimmed by 4 bases and J by 0 bases, leaving 5 bases between them. CDR3 length equals 12 residues. In DNA form, the CDR3 reads TGCGCCAGCAGCCCGGGCTCCTACGAGCAGTACTTC. As protein: CASSPGSYEQYF.

The chain has TRBV28 and TRBJ1-5; the D is unclear. The CDR3 contains 15 residues. The V end was cut by 3 bases, the J end by 1 base, with 10 bases between. In germline, CDR1 is MDHEN, CDR2 SYDVKM. In DNA, the CDR3 is TGTGCCAGCAGTTTCGCGGATGGGAGCAATCAGCCCCAGCATTTT. Translation: CASSFADGSNQPQHF.

V and J are TRBV19 and TRBJ1-5, with D possibly matching TRBD1 (6 bases). The V gene's germline CDR1 is LNHDA and CDR2 SQIVND (reference sequence). With 6 bases removed from V and 6 bases from J, the gap between germline ends came to 18 bases. The CDR3 length is 15 residues. Here the CDR3 reads CASRDTGTRAQPQHF. The CDR3 DNA reads as TGTGCCAGTAGGGATACAGGGACGAGGGCTCAGCCCCAGCATTTT.

V and J are TRBV7-8 and TRBJ2-3, with a tentative D call TRBD2 (6 bases). V was shortened by 2 bases and J by 1 base, with 19 bases between the two germline ends. This CDR3 is 18 amino acids long. Germline V gene lookup returns CDR1 SGHVS and CDR2 FQNEAQ. The DNA of the CDR3 is TGTGCCAGCAGCTTACGGATTGCGGGGTTGAAGGGCACAGATACGCAGTATTTT. Encoded protein: CASSLRIAGLKGTDTQYF.